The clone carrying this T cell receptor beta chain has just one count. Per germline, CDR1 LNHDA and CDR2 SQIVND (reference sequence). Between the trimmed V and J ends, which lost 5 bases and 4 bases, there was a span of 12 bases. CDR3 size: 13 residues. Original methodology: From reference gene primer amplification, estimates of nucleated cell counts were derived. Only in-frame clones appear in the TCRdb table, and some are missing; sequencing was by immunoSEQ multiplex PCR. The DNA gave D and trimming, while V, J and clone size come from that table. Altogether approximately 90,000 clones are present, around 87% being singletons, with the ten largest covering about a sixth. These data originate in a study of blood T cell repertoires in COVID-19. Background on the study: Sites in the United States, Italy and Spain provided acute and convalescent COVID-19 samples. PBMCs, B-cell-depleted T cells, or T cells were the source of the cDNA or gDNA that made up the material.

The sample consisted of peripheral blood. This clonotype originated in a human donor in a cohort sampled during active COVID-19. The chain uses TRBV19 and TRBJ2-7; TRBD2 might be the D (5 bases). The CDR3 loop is CASSYGKLYEQYF. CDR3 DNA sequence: TGTGCCAGTAGTTACGGGAAGTTATACGAGCAGTACTTC. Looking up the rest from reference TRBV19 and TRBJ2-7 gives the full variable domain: DGGITQSPKYLFRKEGQNVTLSCEQNLNHDAMYWYRQDPGQGLRLIYYSQIVNDFQKGDIAEGYSVSREKKESFPLTVTSAQKNPTAFYLCASSYGKLYEQYFGPGTRLTVT.